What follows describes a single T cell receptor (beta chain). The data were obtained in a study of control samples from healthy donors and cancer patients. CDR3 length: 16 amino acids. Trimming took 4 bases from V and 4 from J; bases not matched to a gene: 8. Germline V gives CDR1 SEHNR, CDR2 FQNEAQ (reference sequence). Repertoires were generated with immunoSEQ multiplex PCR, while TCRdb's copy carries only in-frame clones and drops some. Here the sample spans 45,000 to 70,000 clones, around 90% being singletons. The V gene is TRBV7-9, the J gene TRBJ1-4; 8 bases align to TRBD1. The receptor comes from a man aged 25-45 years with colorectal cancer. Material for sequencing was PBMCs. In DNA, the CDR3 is TGTGCCAGCAGCTCCCTGACAGGGGCAATTAATGAAAAACTGTTTTTT. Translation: CASSSLTGAINEKLFF.